Listed here is a single T cell receptor (beta chain). The antigen is undetermined. Researchers ran the PCR with 60 Vbeta and 13 Jbeta primers. The method was immunoSEQ multiplex PCR; TCRdb's version includes in-frame clones alone and lacks a portion of them. This sample yields around 120,000 clones, of which 65% to 80% are seen a single time; around 1.8% belongs to the top ten. This sample stems from a study of cytomegalovirus exposure and HLA in healthy donors. Study at large: Clustering assigned 70% to 90% of the 350 to 450 genotyped donors to the Caucasian-associated ancestry cluster. Findings and limits, study-wide: As a later analysis showed, several of the most significant clusters appeared to be linked to common viral pathogens. Within a later analysis, the majority of CMV-associated TCR beta chains appeared HLA-restricted. In a later analysis, HLA-associated TCR beta chains were more clonally expanded than equally common others.

The TCR was taken from a woman aged 40 to 49 in good health and CMV-seronegative. The sequencing input was PBMCs.

The CDR3 reads CASSRGSGLSGANVLTF. CDR3 DNA: TGTGCCAGCAGCCGCGGGTCGGGACTTTCTGGGGCCAACGTCCTGACTTTC. The J gene is TRBJ2-6, the V gene TRBV7-9, with D possibly matching TRBD2 (6 bases). Between the trimmed V and J ends, which lost 5 bases and 1 base, there was a span of 15 bases. CDR3 length: 17 amino acids. Germline values: CDR1 SEHNR, CDR2 FQNEAQ (reference sequence).